This T cell receptor (beta chain) came from a study of OX40 agonist ivuxolimab in advanced cancers. A word on this clone: Germline is not matched at one junction end, which may reflect a read error.

TCRdb's copy holds only in-frame clones and misses some; the assay was immunoSEQ multiplex PCR. The sample includes roughly 55,000 clones, approximately 84% of them seen just once. This specimen consisted of CD4+ or CD8+ T cells sorted from blood, obtained in a trial of the OX40 agonist ivuxolimab. This TCR was recovered from an adult with an advanced solid tumor such as melanoma, head and neck, liver or kidney cancer.

The CDR3 is CASSDSPYEQYF. For the CDR3, the DNA is TGTGCCAGCAGTGACTCCCCCTACGAGCAGTACTTC. The chain carries TRBV6-5 and TRBJ2-7; no clear D gene. Germline-derived CDR1 and CDR2 are MNHEY and SVGAGI. There are 12 residues in the CDR3.